Listed here are 13 T cell receptor beta chains from one sample, sequenced in a study of T-cell reconstitution after alpha-beta-depleted transplantation in children. Unique molecular identifiers were incorporated during preparation of the TCRbeta library. TCRdb processed the PCR reads anew with MiXCR; each CDR3 protein has one entry. The sample contains some 250,000 distinct CDR3 sequences, approximately 12% of which appear only once. The sample consisted of PBMCs from the stem cell graft donor, taken from the stem cell graft. The receptors derive from a human donor who donated a stem cell graft to a child with acute lymphoblastic leukemia.

The chain links TRBV5-4 to TRBJ2-5, with D possibly being TRBD1 or TRBD2 (5 bases each). The CDR3 is 15 residues long. V shed 3 bases and J shed 2 bases, with 14 bases lying between them. Germline V gives CDR1 SGHNT, CDR2 YYREEE (reference sequence). CDR3 sequence (DNA): TGTGCCAGCAGCTCGGGACGGACGGAACAAGAGACCCAGTACTTC. It specifies CASSSGRTEQETQYF.

The rearrangement uses TRBV4-3 and TRBJ2-5; D is possibly TRBD1 (5 bases). Germline V CDR1 and CDR2: LGHNA, YSLEER. The CDR3 is 16 residues long. Trimming cost V 0 bases and J 4 bases, with 15 bases left between them. CDR3 in DNA: TGCGCCAGCAGCCAAGATCTGTTCAGGCAGGGAGAGACCCAGTACTTC. Encoded protein: CASSQDLFRQGETQYF.

In its sample, this clonotype was seen a few times. V usage is TRBV7-2 and J usage is TRBJ1-2; tentative D call: TRBD1 (6 bases). The CDR3 spans 14 residues. V lost 6 bases, J lost 3 bases, and 14 bases lay in between. Germline loops: CDR1 SGHTA, CDR2 FQGNSA. The DNA of the CDR3 is TGTGCCAGCAGGGATACGGCAGGGGACTATGGCTACACCTTC. This sequence encodes CASRDTAGDYGYTF.

This clonotype was seen ten or more times. The CDR3 reads CASSYGSAGSYEQYF. The CDR3 DNA reads as TGTGCCAGCAGTTACGGGTCAGCGGGAAGTTACGAGCAGTACTTC. The genes are TRBV6-5 and TRBJ2-7, with TRBD2 identical over 7 bases. The ends lost 2 bases at V and 4 bases at J; junction bases unmatched: 8. Per germline, CDR1 MNHEY and CDR2 SVGAGI. This CDR3 is 15 amino acids long.

This clonotype has a count of ten or more. The CDR3 region has the DNA TGTGCCAGCAGTCCCGCGACAGGGCCAGGAATGTATGGGAATCAGCCCCAGCATTTT. Its translation: CASSPATGPGMYGNQPQHF. The V gene is TRBV28, the J gene TRBJ1-5, with TRBD1 identical over 7 bases. In germline, CDR1 is MDHEN, CDR2 SYDVKM. V trimming: 5 bases; J trimming: 4 bases; junction bases outside the gene matches: 20. The CDR3 sequence is 19 residues long.

The table lists this clonotype with many counts. CDR3 DNA sequence: TGTGCCAGCAGCTACTCGGAACTCGCGACGGATGAGCAGTTCTTC. Amino acid sequence: CASSYSELATDEQFF. The chain links TRBV7-9 to TRBJ2-1; D unresolved. CDR1 is SEHNR and CDR2 is FQNEAQ in the germline V gene (reference sequence). Trimming left V 4 bases short and J 8 bases short, with 18 bases between. The CDR3 totals 15 residues.

On this clonotype itself: One base away lies a much larger clone, so this may be a sequencing read error. The chain joins TRBV10-3 to TRBJ2-7; D unclear. The CDR3 extends over 12 amino acids. Per germline, CDR1 ENHRY and CDR2 SYGVKD. CDR3 nucleotide sequence: TGTGCCATCAGTGAGGGCGCCTACGACCAGTACTTC. Its translation: CAISEGAYDQYF.

This clonotype came up many times. V usage is TRBV19 and J usage is TRBJ2-2; 9 bases are shared with TRBD1. The CDR3 loop spans 16 amino acids. V lost 5 bases and J lost 4; bases outside the gene matches: 8. Germline loops: CDR1 LNHDA, CDR2 SQIVND (reference sequence). CDR3 region: CASSESGTGRTGELFF. The DNA for the CDR3 is TGTGCCAGTAGTGAATCCGGGACAGGGCGCACCGGGGAGCTGTTTTTT.

This clonotype was counted many times. The chain joins TRBV4-3 to TRBJ1-5; tentatively, D is TRBD1 (5 bases). Trimming shortened V by 3 bases and J by 9 bases, and 12 bases separated the two germline ends. This CDR3 contains 13 residues. CDR1 and CDR2 from the germline V gene are LGHNA and YSLEER. CDR3 protein: CASSQAQGGPQHF. In DNA, the CDR3 is TGCGCCAGCAGCCAGGCCCAGGGCGGGCCCCAGCATTTT.

Remarks on this clonotype: This may come from a read error, since a much larger clone is one base off. The chain carries TRBV20-1 and TRBJ2-7; 7 bases agree with TRBD2. Germline CDR1 and CDR2: DFQATT and SNEGSKA (reference sequence). The CDR3 covers 15 residues. The CDR3 DNA is TGCTGTGCTAGACATAATAGCGGGCCCTCCCCCGAGCAGTACTTC. This sequence encodes CCARHNSGPSPEQYF.

This clonotype was seen ten or more times. The rearrangement joins TRBV7-2 to TRBJ1-5, with D possibly being TRBD1 (6 bases). V lost 3 bases and J lost 1, with 10 bases in between. Germline V lookup: CDR1 SGHTA, CDR2 FQGNSA. The CDR3 has 15 amino acids. CDR3 sequence (DNA): TGTGCCAGCAGCTTGGTCGGACAGAGCAATCAGCCCCAGCATTTT. Protein sequence: CASSLVGQSNQPQHF.

This clonotype was picked up many times. The DNA for the CDR3 is TGCAGTGCTCCCGACAGGGGGTCTAGCACAGATACGCAGTATTTT. It yields the protein CSAPDRGSSTDTQYF. The chain uses TRBV20-1 and TRBJ2-3; 9 positions match TRBD1. The V segment lost 5 bases and the J segment 0 bases; nucleotides outside the gene matches: 6. There are 15 residues in the CDR3. Germline V gene sequence: CDR1 DFQATT, CDR2 SNEGSKA (reference sequence).

This clonotype was detected ten times or more. The rearrangement uses TRBV7-9 and TRBJ2-7, with a tentative D call TRBD1 (5 bases). The length of the CDR3 is 12 residues. The germline CDR1 and CDR2 sequences are SEHNR and FQNEAQ (reference sequence). The V end was cut by 3 bases, the J end by 7 bases, with 10 bases between. CDR3 in amino acids: CASSFDSPEQYF. CDR3 in DNA: TGTGCCAGCAGCTTCGACAGCCCAGAGCAGTACTTC. The full variable domain, its missing parts supplied by reference TRBV7-9 and TRBJ2-7, is DTGVSQNPRHKITKRGQNVTFRCDPISEHNRLYWYRQTLGQGPEFLTYFQNEAQLEKSRLLSDRFSAERPKGSFSTLEIQRTEQGDSAMYLCASSFDSPEQYFGPGTRLTVT.